Included here is one TCR beta chain sequence, with context. Its antigen is still unknown. This sample is drawn from a study of cytomegalovirus exposure and HLA in healthy donors. Overall study context: HLA-typed donors were the source of about 85 million unique TCRs held in an early data release. Study-wide results and limits: Analysis performed later found over 15,000 TCR beta sequences associated with HLA alleles at 0.05 false discovery rate. Available immune exposure information was restricted to CMV serostatus only.

Trimming removed 0 bases from V and 3 bases from J, with 6 bases in between. CDR1 and CDR2 from the germline V gene are SGHDN and FVKESK. This CDR3 has 13 residues. PCR primers comprised 60 Vbeta and 13 Jbeta primers. Some clones are missing from TCRdb's copy, which holds only in-frame ones; the method was immunoSEQ multiplex PCR. The sample holds approximately 130,000 clones, about 78% seen once. Source material: PBMCs. The chain is built from TRBV14 and TRBJ2-7, with D unclear. The sequence was collected from a human donor in good health. CDR3 residues: CASSQDLFYEQYF. CDR3 DNA sequence: TGTGCCAGCAGCCAAGATCTATTCTACGAGCAGTACTTC. Full variable domain (outside the CDR3, taken from reference TRBV14 and TRBJ2-7): EAGVTQFPSHSVIEKGQTVTLRCDPISGHDNLYWYRRVMGKEIKFLLHFVKESKQDESGMPNNRFLAERTGGTYSTLKVQPAELEDSGVYFCASSQDLFYEQYFGPGTRLTVT.